These T cell receptor beta chains were read from a single sample in a study. TCRdb re-analysed the reads in MiXCR, keeping a single row per CDR3 protein. This sample has approximately 4,800 distinct CDR3 sequences, with 9% to 10% found just once. Specimen: CD4+ T cells from peripheral blood. The receptor source for this set is a human donor with rheumatoid arthritis. Each CDR3 is given without its conserved first and last residue. Fields, in order: V gene, CDR3 protein.

>TRBV28
ASSEQGKLPETQY
>TRBV5-1
ASSSTGNLNNEQF
>TRBV20-1
SARTDKNIQY
>TRBV7-9
ASSWLTDTQY
>TRBV18
ASSPRIDSGQVHNEQF
>TRBV18
ASSEQDATYNEQF
>TRBV20-1
SARDGGRSSYNEQF
>TRBV28
ASSPKRVQDTQY
>TRBV4-1
ASSQVPGELFYGYT
>TRBV7-3
ASSPLEGVNTEAF
>TRBV10-3
AINIQRSNSGANVLT
>TRBV7-8
ASSPRLREQY
>TRBV6-6
ASSRDSSSYEQY
>TRBV5-1
ASSLEPSTDTQY
>TRBV25-1
ASSELPGANTGELF
>TRBV7-2
ASSLGQQSYEQY
>TRBV7-9
ASSLIAMGGNEQF
>TRBV4-1
ASSPGLAGTYEQY
>TRBV11-2
ASSLDTWSWGDQY
>TRBV7-8
ASSPSGREVFGNTIY